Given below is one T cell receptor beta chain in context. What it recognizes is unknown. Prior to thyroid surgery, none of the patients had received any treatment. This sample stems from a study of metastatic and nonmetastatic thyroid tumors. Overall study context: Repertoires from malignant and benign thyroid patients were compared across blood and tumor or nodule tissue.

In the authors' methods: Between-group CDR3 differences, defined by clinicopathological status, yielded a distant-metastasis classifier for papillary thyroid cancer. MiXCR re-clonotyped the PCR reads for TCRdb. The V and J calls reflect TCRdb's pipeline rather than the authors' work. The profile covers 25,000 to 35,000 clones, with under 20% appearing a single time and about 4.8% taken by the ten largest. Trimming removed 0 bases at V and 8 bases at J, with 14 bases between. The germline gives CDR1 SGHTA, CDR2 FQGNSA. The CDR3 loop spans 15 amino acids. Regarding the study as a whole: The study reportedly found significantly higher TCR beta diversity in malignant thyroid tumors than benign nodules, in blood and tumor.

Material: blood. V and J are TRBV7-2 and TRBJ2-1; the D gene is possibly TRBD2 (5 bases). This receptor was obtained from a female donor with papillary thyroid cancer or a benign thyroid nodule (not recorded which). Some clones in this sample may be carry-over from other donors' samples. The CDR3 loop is CASSLAGAPRDEQFF. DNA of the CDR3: TGTGCCAGCAGCTTAGCGGGAGCCCCACGGGATGAGCAGTTCTTC.